This T cell receptor (beta chain) was sequenced during a study of CD8 T cells in Susac syndrome. Regarding the study as a whole: The TCR sequencing and HLA analysis in the study involved a relatively small number of individuals, as the study acknowledged.

An amount of RNA that ranged from about 0.45 to 1 ug was reverse transcribed with random hexamers. Amplification of TCR beta CDR3 by immunoSEQ multiplex PCR spanned 54 Vbeta and 13 Jbeta. TCRdb ran MiXCR on the immunoSEQ multiplex PCR reads and lists one entry per CDR3 protein. The data show 150,000 to 200,000 distinct CDR3 sequences, approximately 93% seen once. Trimming removed 0 bases from V and 3 bases from J, with 15 bases in between. The CDR3 length is 15 residues. The germline CDR1 and CDR2 sequences are DFQATT and SNEGSKA (reference sequence). Peripheral blood CD8+ and CD4+ T cells were profiled by TCR beta sequencing. Bulk CD8+ and CD4+ cells came from magnetic negative isolation; CD8+ TEMRA by FACS. Note on this clonotype: Its specificity is not known.

The source of this sequence is a human donor with multiple sclerosis. The V gene is TRBV20-1, the J gene TRBJ2-7; D tentatively reads TRBD1 or TRBD2 (5 bases each). The specimen sequenced was CD4+ T cells from PBMCs. For the CDR3, the DNA is TGCAGTGCTAGAGATCAGGGACCCCGCGACTACGAGCAGTACTTC. Its protein is CSARDQGPRDYEQYF.